These T cell receptor beta chains were read from a single sample in a study of blood T cell repertoires in COVID-19. Assay used: immunoSEQ multiplex PCR; TCRdb lists only in-frame clones, some missing. The data show about 74,000 clones, with approximately 84% seen just once and about an eighth held by the top ten. The sample consisted of peripheral blood. The source is a human donor in a cohort sampled during active COVID-19. The CDR3 runs from the conserved cysteine through the conserved F or W. The D gene is left open where the match is weak. Clone size is shown for a subset of rows, as once, few, many or a class of expanded clone.

size,J,D,V,DNA,CDR3
-,TRBJ1-6,-,TRBV9,TGTGCCAGCAGCTCGCGGAATTCACCCCTCCACTTT,CASSSRNSPLHF
-,TRBJ1-1,TRBD1,TRBV7-9,TGTGCCAGCAGCCGCGATACAGGGGTGGCTGAAGCTTTCTTT,CASSRDTGVAEAFF
-,TRBJ1-5,TRBD1,TRBV2,TGTGCCAGCACTACGGACAGGGATCAGCCCCAGCATTTT,CASTTDRDQPQHF
-,TRBJ2-7,TRBD1,TRBV6-5,TGTGCCAGCAGTTCGCCGGACAGGGGGGCCCACGAGCAGTACTTC,CASSSPDRGAHEQYF
-,TRBJ2-7,-,TRBV5-1,TGCGCCAGCAGCCCTGGGCCGGGAAGCTCCTACGAGCAGTACTTC,CASSPGPGSSYEQYF
-,TRBJ2-5,-,TRBV25-1,TGTGCCAGTAGGGGGACACAAGAGACCCAGTACTTC,CASRGTQETQYF
-,TRBJ2-7,TRBD1,TRBV24-1,TGTGCCACCAGTTACGCCGGGACAGGGGTAACAGAGCAGTACTTC,CATSYAGTGVTEQYF
-,TRBJ2-2,-,TRBV12-5,TGTGCTAGTGCCACAGGGAACACCGGGGAGCTGTTTTTT,CASATGNTGELFF
-,TRBJ1-5,-,TRBV25-1,TGTGCCAGCAGTGAATACGGGGTGCGGCAGCCCCAGCATTTT,CASSEYGVRQPQHF
-,TRBJ2-7,TRBD1,TRBV3-1/TRBV3-2,TGTGCCAGCAGCCAAGATCTAAATCGGGACAGGGGGCGCGAGCAGTACTTC,CASSQDLNRDRGREQYF
-,TRBJ2-5,-,TRBV6-5,TGTGCCGGACGGGGTGGAGGGGAGACCCAGTACTTC,CAGRGGGETQYF
-,TRBJ2-1,-,TRBV4-1,TGCGCCAGCAGCGAAACAGGGATTTCCTACAATGAGCAGTTCTTC,CASSETGISYNEQFF
-,TRBJ1-1,-,TRBV7-6,TGTGCCAGCACCCCCAGGGCGGCGAACACTGAAGCTTTCTTT,CASTPRAANTEAFF
-,TRBJ1-5,TRBD1,TRBV2,TGTGCCAGCACCAAGACAGGGCACGGCAATCAGCCCCAGCATTTT,CASTKTGHGNQPQHF
-,TRBJ2-5,-,TRBV7-8,TGTGCCAGCAGCCAGATGGCAAGTGGAGAGACCCAGTACTTC,CASSQMASGETQYF
few,TRBJ1-4,-,TRBV6-1,TGTGCCAGCAGTGAAACAGGGAAGGAGGAAAAACTGTTTTTT,CASSETGKEEKLFF
-,TRBJ1-1,-,TRBV18,TGTGCCAGCTCACCAAAAGAGGGGAACACTGAAGCTTTCTTT,CASSPKEGNTEAFF
-,TRBJ2-4,-,TRBV18,TGTGCCAGCTCACCACCGGCGGGAAACATTCAGTACTTC,CASSPPAGNIQYF
-,TRBJ1-1,TRBD1,TRBV10-2,TGCGCCAGCGCCTCCGGGACAGGGGGAACTGAAGCTTTCTTT,CASASGTGGTEAFF
-,TRBJ1-2,-,TRBV28,TGTGCCAGCAGTTTACAGGACTACTATGGCTACACCTTC,CASSLQDYYGYTF
once,TRBJ2-6,TRBD1,TRBV28,TGTGCCAGCAGTTCCGGACAGGGAAGCGCTGGGGCCAACGTCCTGACTTTC,CASSSGQGSAGANVLTF
few,TRBJ2-7,TRBD1,TRBV12-5,TGTGCTAGTGGTTTTGTGACAGGGCGACTGAGGGAGCAGTACTTC,CASGFVTGRLREQYF
-,TRBJ2-1,-,TRBV11-3,TGTGCCAGCAGCTTAGTGGCAGGGAATGAGCAGTTCTTC,CASSLVAGNEQFF
-,TRBJ2-2,-,TRBV2,TGTGCCAGCATGGCACGGGAGACCGGGGAGCTGTTTTTT,CASMARETGELFF
-,TRBJ2-5,-,TRBV7-8,TGTGCCAGCAGCCTCAATTCGGGGTTAATCCAAGAGACCCAGTACTTC,CASSLNSGLIQETQYF
-,TRBJ2-5,-,TRBV27,TGTGCCAGCAGTCCCTCGGGGGTCACGGAGACCCAGTACTTC,CASSPSGVTETQYF
-,TRBJ2-3,TRBD2,TRBV25-1,TGTGCCAGCAGTGACCTAGCGGGGCGTTCATTAGATACGCAGTATTTT,CASSDLAGRSLDTQYF
-,TRBJ1-4,TRBD1,TRBV4-2,TGTGCCAGCAGCCAAAGGGGCAGGGGGGATGAAAAACTGTTTTTT,CASSQRGRGDEKLFF
once,TRBJ2-2,TRBD1,TRBV19,TGTGCCAGTAGCCTTCACAGGGGGCTTAACACCGGGGAGCTGTTTTTT,CASSLHRGLNTGELFF
-,TRBJ1-1,-,TRBV7-9,TGTGCCAGCAGCCCGACCAGGTTATTCAACACTGAAGCTTTCTTT,CASSPTRLFNTEAFF
-,TRBJ1-1,TRBD1,TRBV27,TGTGCCAGCAGACGAAACTCCGGGACAGCGATATTTTTGAACACTGAAGCTTTCTTT,CASRRNSGTAIFLNTEAFF
-,TRBJ1-1,-,TRBV24-1,TGTGCCACCAGGGGGACACGGCCCGAAGCTTTCTTT,CATRGTRPEAFF
-,TRBJ2-3,-,TRBV15,TGTGCCACCAGCATCACGGCGGGGCGAGAAACGCAGTATTTT,CATSITAGRETQYF
-,TRBJ1-5,-,TRBV5-1,TGCGCCAGCAGCTTGGAACCAGGCGGGTATAGCAATCAGCCCCAGCATTTT,CASSLEPGGYSNQPQHF
few,TRBJ1-1,-,TRBV21-1,TGTGCCAGCAGTAGCGGGACCTCGAAGAACACTGAAGCTTTCTTT,CASSSGTSKNTEAFF
-,TRBJ2-6,-,TRBV30,TGTGCCTGGAGCGGGCAGGGTGGTGGTGGGGCCAACGTCCTGACTTTC,CAWSGQGGGGANVLTF
-,TRBJ1-2,-,TRBV5-1,TGCGCCAGCAGCTTTGGAGAGAACATATATGGCTACACCTTC,CASSFGENIYGYTF
few,TRBJ2-1,TRBD2,TRBV4-2,TGTGCCAGCAGCCAAGGCCGGAATTTAGCGGGGATGAACGGTGAGCAGTTCTTC,CASSQGRNLAGMNGEQFF
-,TRBJ1-1,TRBD1,TRBV6-5,TGTGCCAGCAGTTCCACTCAGGGGGTAAGGGGCACTGAAGCTTTCTTT,CASSSTQGVRGTEAFF
-,TRBJ1-2,TRBD1,TRBV28,TGTGCCAGCAGCCAGGGACAGGGAGCCTATGGCTACACCTTC,CASSQGQGAYGYTF
-,TRBJ2-5,TRBD1,TRBV2,TGTGCCAGCAGCCTTGGGACAGGGCGGGAGACCCAGTACTTC,CASSLGTGRETQYF
once,TRBJ2-7,TRBD2,TRBV12-3/TRBV12-4,TGTGCCAGCAGACCAGGACTAGCGACCGAGCAGTACTTC,CASRPGLATEQYF
-,TRBJ1-2,-,TRBV28,TGTGCCAGCAGTTTTCTAGATCCCAACTATGGCTACACCTTC,CASSFLDPNYGYTF
-,TRBJ2-7,-,TRBV5-1,TGCGCCAGCAGCCCGGGAACCGAGCAGTACTTC,CASSPGTEQYF
-,TRBJ1-4,-,TRBV20-1,TGCAGTGGACAGGAACATGAAAAACTGTTTTTT,CSGQEHEKLFF
few,TRBJ2-7,TRBD1,TRBV7-6,TGTGCCAGCAGCTTTGGGACAGGGGGCTACGAGCAGTACTTC,CASSFGTGGYEQYF
-,TRBJ1-1,-,TRBV5-1,TGCGCCAGCAGCTTGGGACCCCGAGGAGGTACATATGAAGCTTTCTTT,CASSLGPRGGTYEAFF
-,TRBJ1-4,-,TRBV19,TGTGCCAGTAGTACCAACCTCATTCGAAGGGGTCGCCATGAAAAACTGTTTTTT,CASSTNLIRRGRHEKLFF
-,TRBJ1-1,-,TRBV28,TGTGCCAGCAGTCAATTCCCAGGGGCTTTTACAGCTTTCTTT,CASSQFPGAFTAFF
-,TRBJ2-2,TRBD1,TRBV19,TGTGCCAGTAGTATTGCCAGGGGGAAGGCCGGGGAGCTGTTTTTT,CASSIARGKAGELFF
-,TRBJ2-4,-,TRBV5-6,TGTGCCAGCAGACGGAGGGAAGCCAAAAACATTCAGTACTTC,CASRRREAKNIQYF